The 16 T cell receptor beta chains below all came from one sample that was sequenced in a study of cytomegalovirus exposure and HLA in healthy donors listed by TCRdb under 2017. Library generation was performed with the immunoSEQ multiplex PCR assay. The multiplex PCR relied on a mix of 60 forward primers for TCR Vbeta segments and 13 reverse primers for TCR Jbeta segments. This immuneACCESS table, as held by TCRdb, lists in-frame sequences with V and J called but not all clones. Of the missing ones, under half trace to an unresolved V gene in checked studies; the others have no known cause. For this sample the table gives under 250,000 clones, of which roughly 87% were detected only once. Approximately 5.7% of the sample is taken by the ten largest. The sample was PBMCs. These receptors were collected from a man aged 40-49 years in good health and CMV-seropositive.

The chain combines TRBV5-1 with TRBJ2-7; TRBD1 is a possible D gene (6 bases). The germline V gene encodes CDR1 SGHRS and CDR2 YFSETQ. V lost 2 bases, J lost 5 bases, and 11 bases lay in between. The CDR3 sequence is 13 residues long. CDR3 residues: CASSFRGDNEQYF. DNA of the CDR3: TGCGCCAGCAGCTTTAGAGGGGACAACGAGCAGTACTTC.

The chain is built from TRBV5-1 and TRBJ1-4; D gene ambiguous. In germline, CDR1 is SGHRS, CDR2 YFSETQ. The V end was cut by 0 bases, the J end by 8 bases, with 20 bases between. There are 17 residues in the CDR3. Here the CDR3 reads CASSLVPPAAGGEKLFF. In DNA, the CDR3 is TGCGCCAGCAGCTTGGTTCCGCCTGCGGCCGGAGGGGAAAAACTGTTTTTT.

The chain joins TRBV6-1 to TRBJ1-5; D ambiguous. Trimming stripped 1 base from V and 0 bases from J, with 10 bases between. Germline CDR1 reads MNHNS; CDR2 reads SASEGT. The CDR3 runs to 16 residues. DNA for the CDR3: TGTGCCAGCAGTGAAGAATTAGTATATAGCAATCAGCCCCAGCATTTT. Translated, it gives CASSEELVYSNQPQHF.

The V gene is TRBV7-9, the J gene TRBJ2-1, with 7 bases lining up with TRBD2. There are 16 residues in the CDR3. V shed 1 base and J 2 bases; nucleotides not matched to a gene: 5. Germline V CDR1 and CDR2: SEHNR, FQNEAQ (reference sequence). The CDR3 region is CASSLEGLWAYNEQFF. The CDR3 DNA sequence: TGTGCCAGCAGCTTAGAGGGACTATGGGCCTACAATGAGCAGTTCTTC.

This sequence joins TRBV7-3 and TRBJ1-1; 10 bases fit TRBD1. With 6 bases clipped from V and 5 bases from J, the junction kept 9 bases outside the gene matches. CDR1 is SGHTA, CDR2 FQGTGA, per germline. This CDR3 has 15 residues. The CDR3 DNA sequence: TGTGCCAGCAGTTTATCGACAGGGGGCTTGACTGAAGCTTTCTTT. This codes for CASSLSTGGLTEAFF.

The chain joins TRBV4-1 to TRBJ1-5; D not certain. The V gene lost 4 bases and the J gene lost 7 bases, with 11 bases spanning the gap. In germline, CDR1 is MGHRA, CDR2 YSYEKL. The CDR3 consists of 13 residues. CDR3 loop: CASSPSGRQPQHF. The CDR3 nucleotides are TGCGCCAGCAGCCCTAGTGGAAGGCAGCCCCAGCATTTT.

The chain recombines TRBV9 with TRBJ2-5, with TRBD2 matching 8 bases. CDR3 size: 14 residues. V lost 0 bases to trimming and J lost 5 bases; unmatched junction nucleotides: 3. The germline V gene has CDR1 SGDLS and CDR2 YYNGEE. CDR3: CASSVVASGETQYF. The CDR3, as DNA: TGTGCCAGCAGCGTAGTAGCTAGCGGGGAGACCCAGTACTTC.

CDR3 loop: CASSQSGTEGNTIYF. CDR3 DNA sequence: TGCGCCAGCAGCCAATCCGGGACAGAAGGAAACACCATATATTTT. This chain joins TRBV5-1 and TRBJ1-3; TRBD1 aligns across 7 bases. Germline CDR1 is SGHRS and CDR2 is YFSETQ. V dropped 4 bases and J dropped 4; count of bases not matched to a gene: 8. This CDR3 region has 15 residues.

The chain is built from TRBV29-1 and TRBJ2-3, with 10 bases matching TRBD1. The CDR3 runs to 13 residues. Germline trimming cut 7 bases from V and 4 bases from J; bases unmatched to any gene: 5. CDR1 and CDR2 from the germline V gene are SQVTM and ANQGSEA. The CDR3 DNA reads TGCAGCGGGGGACAGGGGCGGGCAGATACGCAGTATTTT. This gives the protein CSGGQGRADTQYF.

The V gene is TRBV5-1, the J gene TRBJ2-7; D perhaps matches TRBD2 (5 bases). Germline CDR1 is SGHRS and CDR2 is YFSETQ. The CDR3 covers 16 residues. V was cut by 5 bases and J by 6 bases, with 24 bases left in between. The CDR3 spells CASSRGTSFGNSEQYV. CDR3 nucleotides: TGCGCCAGCAGTCGCGGAACATCCTTCGGGAATAGCGAGCAGTACGTC.

The chain recombines TRBV7-6 with TRBJ2-2; 11 bases align to TRBD1. CDR1 is SGHVS and CDR2 is FNYEAQ in the germline V gene. V lost 7 bases and J lost 5; bases outside the gene matches: 12. There are 17 residues in the CDR3. CDR3 in amino acids: CASTRFSRDRGTGELFF. CDR3 nucleotide sequence: TGTGCCAGCACCCGATTTTCCCGGGACAGGGGGACCGGGGAGCTGTTTTTT.

The CDR3 loop is CASSGQSYEQYF. As DNA, the CDR3 is TGTGCCAGCAGCGGACAGTCCTACGAGCAGTACTTC. V is TRBV7-8 and J is TRBJ2-7, with D tentatively TRBD1 (6 bases). The germline gives CDR1 SGHVS, CDR2 FQNEAQ. This CDR3 comprises 12 residues. V lost 5 bases to trimming and J lost 1 base, with 6 bases between them.

As concerns this clone: Without the conserved terminal phenylalanine or tryptophan, this CDR3 likely stems from a read error. The DNA of the CDR3 is TGTGCCAGCAGCTTCCCCATTGGACAGGGAACCTACGAGCAGTACCTC. Its translation: CASSFPIGQGTYEQYL. The chain uses TRBV7-8 and TRBJ2-7; 8 nucleotides agree with TRBD1. The CDR3 spans 16 residues. Germline lookup yields CDR1 SGHVS and CDR2 FQNEAQ. With 3 bases clipped from V and 2 bases from J, the junction kept 9 bases outside the gene matches.

The chain carries TRBV5-1 and TRBJ2-2, with D perhaps TRBD1 (5 bases). Germline CDR1 and CDR2: SGHRS and YFSETQ. V lost 0 bases, J lost 6 bases, and 12 bases lay in between. CDR3 length: 15 residues. The CDR3 loop is CASSLGQGRSGELFF. CDR3 DNA: TGCGCCAGCAGCTTGGGGCAGGGTAGATCCGGGGAGCTGTTTTTT. The full variable domain, its missing parts supplied by reference TRBV5-1 and TRBJ2-2, is KAGVTQTPRYLIKTRGQQVTLSCSPISGHRSVSWYQQTPGQGLQFLFEYFSETQRNKGNFPGRFSGRQFSNSRSEMNVSTLELGDSALYLCASSLGQGRSGELFFGEGSRLTVL.

The chain carries TRBV28 and TRBJ1-2; possible D gene TRBD1, 6 bases. Germline-derived CDR1 and CDR2 are MDHEN and SYDVKM. The CDR3 spans 13 residues. Between the trimmed V and J ends, which lost 4 bases and 3 bases, there was a span of 9 bases. The CDR3 DNA follows: TGTGCCAGCAGTTCGGCAGGGGACTATGGCTACACCTTC. Amino acid sequence: CASSSAGDYGYTF.

This chain uses TRBV30 with TRBJ2-7; D is undetermined. Trimming stripped 2 bases from V and 5 bases from J, with 13 bases between. Germline V gene sequence: CDR1 GTSNPN, CDR2 SVGIG (reference sequence). The CDR3 is 13 amino acids. The CDR3 reads CAWSPSLVHEQYF. CDR3 in DNA: TGTGCCTGGAGTCCCAGCCTAGTCCACGAGCAGTACTTC.